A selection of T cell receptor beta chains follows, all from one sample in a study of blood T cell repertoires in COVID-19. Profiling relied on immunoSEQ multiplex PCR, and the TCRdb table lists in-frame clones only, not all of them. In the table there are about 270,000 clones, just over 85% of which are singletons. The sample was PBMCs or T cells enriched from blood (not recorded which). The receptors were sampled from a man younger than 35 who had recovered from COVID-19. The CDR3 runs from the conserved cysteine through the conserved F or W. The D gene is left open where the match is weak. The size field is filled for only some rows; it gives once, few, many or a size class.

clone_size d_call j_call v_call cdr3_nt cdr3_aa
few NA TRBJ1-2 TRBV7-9 TGTGCCAGCAGCTTAGCGCGGGGTCTTTATGGCTACACCTTC CASSLARGLYGYTF
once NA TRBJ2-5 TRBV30 TGTGCCTGGAGTGTACCAGGAAGAACACAAGAGACCCAGTACTTC CAWSVPGRTQETQYF
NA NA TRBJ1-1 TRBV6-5 TGTGCCAGCAGTTACTCGACACGGTTCAACACTGAAGCTTTCTTT CASSYSTRFNTEAFF
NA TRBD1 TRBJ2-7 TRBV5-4 TGTGCCAGCAGCTTCAGGGGGAGTGGGGAGCAGTACTTC CASSFRGSGEQYF
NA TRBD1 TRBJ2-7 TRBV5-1 TGCGCCAGCAGCTCGCCCGGGACAGGTATCTACGAGCAGTACTTC CASSSPGTGIYEQYF
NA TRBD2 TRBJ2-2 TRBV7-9 TGTGCCAGCAGCCACCGACTAGCGGGAGGGCCCGTCGAAGGCGGGGAGCTGTTTTTT CASSHRLAGGPVEGGELFF
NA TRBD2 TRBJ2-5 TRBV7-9 TGTGCCAGCACCCTCGGGCGGGAGCAAGAGACCCAGTACTTC CASTLGREQETQYF
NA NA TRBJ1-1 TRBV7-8 TGTGCCAGCAGCTCACTACGACAGGCTGAAGCTTTCTTT CASSSLRQAEAFF
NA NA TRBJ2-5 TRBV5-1 TGCGCCAGCAGAGAGGGACTGGCAGAGACCCAGTACTTC CASREGLAETQYF
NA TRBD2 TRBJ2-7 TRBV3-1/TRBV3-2 TGTGCCAGCAGCCAGGGTAGCGGGATCGGGGAGCAGTACTTC CASSQGSGIGEQYF
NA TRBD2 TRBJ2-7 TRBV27 TGTGCCAGCAGTCCCACGGGGGGAGGTTTCTACGAGCAGTACTTC CASSPTGGGFYEQYF
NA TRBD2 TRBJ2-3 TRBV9 TGTGCCAGCAGCCCGGGGACTAGCGATAGCACAGATACGCAGTATTTT CASSPGTSDSTDTQYF
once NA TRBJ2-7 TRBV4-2 TGTGCCAGCAGCCAAGCCAGCGGATTAACCTACGAGCAGTACTTC CASSQASGLTYEQYF
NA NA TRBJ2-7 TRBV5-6 TGTGCCAGCAGCTTGGCCAGGACCTACGAGCAGTACTTC CASSLARTYEQYF
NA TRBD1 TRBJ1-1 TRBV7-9 TGTGCCAGCAGCCGAGGGACAGGGGGCTTCGGCACTGAAGCTTTCTTT CASSRGTGGFGTEAFF
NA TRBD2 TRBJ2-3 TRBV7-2 TGTGCCAGCAGCTTACCTAGCGGGGGGGGCACAGATACGCAGTATTTT CASSLPSGGGTDTQYF
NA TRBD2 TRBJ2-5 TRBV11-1 TGTGCCAGCAGCCCTACGGGGGGTCGTTTTGGAGAGACCCAGTACTTC CASSPTGGRFGETQYF
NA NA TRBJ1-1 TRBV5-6 TGTGCCAGCAGCCGCGGGGCGGGGGAAATCGACACTGAAGCTTTCTTT CASSRGAGEIDTEAFF
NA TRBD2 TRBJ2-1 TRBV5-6 TGTGCCAGCAGTTTACTAGCGGCCAGAGAGGATGAGCAGTTCTTC CASSLLAAREDEQFF
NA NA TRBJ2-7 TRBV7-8 TGTGCCAGCAGCTCGACGACCCGACAGTTCAGCTCCTACGAGCAGTACTTC CASSSTTRQFSSYEQYF
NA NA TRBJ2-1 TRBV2 TGTGCCAGCAGGGGGCCCGGTCTGTACAATGAGCAGTTCTTC CASRGPGLYNEQFF
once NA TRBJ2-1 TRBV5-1 TGCGCCAGCAGCTTGGACTCCTCGTACAATGAGCAGTTCTTC CASSLDSSYNEQFF
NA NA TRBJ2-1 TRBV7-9 TGTGCCAGCAGCTCACCACTAGGCCCCTTCTTGAATGAGCAGTTCTTC CASSSPLGPFLNEQFF
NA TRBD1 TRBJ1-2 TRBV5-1 TGCGCCAGCAGCCGAACCCCCGGGACAGGGTCTTACGGCTACACCTTC CASSRTPGTGSYGYTF
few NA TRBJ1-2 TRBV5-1 TGCGCCAGCAGCCCGAGACAGGACTATGGCTACACCTTC CASSPRQDYGYTF
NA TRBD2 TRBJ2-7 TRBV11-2 TGTGCCAGCAGCTTAGCCCAAACTAGCGGCTCCTACGAGCAGTACTTC CASSLAQTSGSYEQYF
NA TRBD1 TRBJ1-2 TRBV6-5 TGTGCCAGCCGGGGGACAGGCTATAACTATGGCTACACCTTC CASRGTGYNYGYTF
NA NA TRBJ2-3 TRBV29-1 TGCAGCGTCCAGGAGGGCCTAACAGATACGCAGTATTTT CSVQEGLTDTQYF
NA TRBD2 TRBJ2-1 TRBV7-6 TGTGCCAGCAGCTTAGGATTTAGACTAGCGGGAGCGGGGAATGAGCAGTTCTTC CASSLGFRLAGAGNEQFF
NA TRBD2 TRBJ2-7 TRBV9 TGTGCCAGCAGCGGGGGAGGGGTCGGTTACGAGCAGTACTTC CASSGGGVGYEQYF
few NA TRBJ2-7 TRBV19 TGTGCCAGTAGTATTGGCGGGGATAGCTCCTACGAGCAGTACTTC CASSIGGDSSYEQYF
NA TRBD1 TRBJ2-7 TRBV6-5 TGTGCCAGCAACTCACTGGACAGGGATTACGAGCAGTACTTC CASNSLDRDYEQYF
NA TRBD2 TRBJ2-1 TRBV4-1 TGCGCCAGCAGCCAAGAAGGGATAGCGGGCAATGAGCAGTTCTTC CASSQEGIAGNEQFF
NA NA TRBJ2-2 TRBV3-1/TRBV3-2 TGTGCCAGCAGCTCCCTGGGGGCCACCGGGGAGCTGTTTTTT CASSSLGATGELFF
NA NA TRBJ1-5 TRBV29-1 TGCAGCGCCCGGTTAGGGGGACAGCCCCAGCATTTT CSARLGGQPQHF
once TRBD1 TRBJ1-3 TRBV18 TGTGCCAGCTCGCACCGAGACAGGGGATCTGGAAACACCATATATTTT CASSHRDRGSGNTIYF
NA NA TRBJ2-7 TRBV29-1 TGCAGCGTTGAGACAGCCACCTACGAGCAGTACTTC CSVETATYEQYF
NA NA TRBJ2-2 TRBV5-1 TGCGCCAGCATCCCTCCTCGGGAGCTGTTTTTT CASIPPRELFF
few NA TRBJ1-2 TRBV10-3 TGTGCCATCAGCCGGCCAGGGGACGTGGACTATGGCTACACCTTC CAISRPGDVDYGYTF
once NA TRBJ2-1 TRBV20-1 TGCAGTGCTAGAGCGGGGAATGAGCAGTTCTTC CSARAGNEQFF
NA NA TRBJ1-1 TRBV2 TGTGCCAGCGGGGGGGCTGAAGCTTTCTTT CASGGAEAFF
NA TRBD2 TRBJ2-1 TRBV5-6 TGTGCCAGCAGCTTGGCGGGAGGGTCCTGGATTGAGCAGTTCTTC CASSLAGGSWIEQFF
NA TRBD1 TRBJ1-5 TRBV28 TGTGCCAGCAGTTTAGGGACAGGGGGACCCAATCAGCCCCAGCATTTT CASSLGTGGPNQPQHF
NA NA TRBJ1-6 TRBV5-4 TGTGCCAGCAGCTTGGACGCGGGCTCCTATAATTCACCCCTCCACTTT CASSLDAGSYNSPLHF
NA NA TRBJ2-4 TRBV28 TGTGCCAGCAGTGGGACTCCTGATCTAGCCAAAAACATTCAGTACTTC CASSGTPDLAKNIQYF
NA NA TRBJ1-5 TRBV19 TGTGCCAGTTCGACGGGGGGTAATCAGCCCCAGCATTTT CASSTGGNQPQHF
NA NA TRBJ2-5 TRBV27 TGTGCCAGCAGTCCCACTCGGTCGGTCCCGATGGGCGAGACCCAGTACTTC CASSPTRSVPMGETQYF
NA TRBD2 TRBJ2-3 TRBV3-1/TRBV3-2 TGTGCCAGCAGCCAAGAACGGCCGTCAGACGCGGGAGGGCTTCGAACAGATACGCAGTATTTT CASSQERPSDAGGLRTDTQYF
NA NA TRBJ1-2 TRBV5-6 TGTGCCAGCAGGCAAGCTTCTAACTATGGCTACACCTTC CASRQASNYGYTF
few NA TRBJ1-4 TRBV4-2 TGTGCCAGCAGCCAAGCTTTAAGGGGGAATGAAAAACTGTTTTTT CASSQALRGNEKLFF
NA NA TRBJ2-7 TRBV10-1 TGCGCCAGCAGCGCCTCCGGTCGCCGATCCTACGAGCAGTACTTC CASSASGRRSYEQYF
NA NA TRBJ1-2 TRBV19 TGTGCCAGTAGATCAACAGGGATCTATGGCTACACCTTC CASRSTGIYGYTF
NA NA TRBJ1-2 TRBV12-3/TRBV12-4 TGTGCCAGCAGTTTTGGTGGGCTGGGCTACACCTTC CASSFGGLGYTF
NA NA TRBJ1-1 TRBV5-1 TGCGCCAGCAGCTTACAGGGATTTAGGGGTGACACTGAAGCTTTCTTT CASSLQGFRGDTEAFF
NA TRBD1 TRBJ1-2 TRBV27 TGTGCCAGCAGTTTATCACAGGGGAGAGGTGGCTACACCTTC CASSLSQGRGGYTF